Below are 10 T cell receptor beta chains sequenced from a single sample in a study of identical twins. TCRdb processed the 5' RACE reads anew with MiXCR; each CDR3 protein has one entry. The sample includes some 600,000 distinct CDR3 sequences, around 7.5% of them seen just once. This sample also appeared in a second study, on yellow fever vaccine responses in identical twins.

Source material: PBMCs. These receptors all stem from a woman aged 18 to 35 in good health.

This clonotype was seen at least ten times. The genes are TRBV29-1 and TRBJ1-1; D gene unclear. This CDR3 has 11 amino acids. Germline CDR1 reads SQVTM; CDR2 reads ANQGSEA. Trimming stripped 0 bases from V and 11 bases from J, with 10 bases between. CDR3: CSVEDPGSAFF. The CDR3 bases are TGCAGCGTTGAAGACCCTGGGTCGGCTTTCTTT.

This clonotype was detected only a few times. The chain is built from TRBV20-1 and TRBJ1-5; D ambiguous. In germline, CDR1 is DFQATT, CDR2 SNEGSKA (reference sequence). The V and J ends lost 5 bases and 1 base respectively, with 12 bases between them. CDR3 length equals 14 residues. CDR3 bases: TGCAGTGCTGTGGATGGTTCCAGCAATCAGCCCCAGCATTTT. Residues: CSAVDGSSNQPQHF.

The CDR3 loop is CSAPDWTGSSYNEQFF. The CDR3 coding sequence is TGCAGTGCCCCCGACTGGACAGGGAGCTCCTACAATGAGCAGTTCTTC. J is TRBJ2-1 and V is TRBV20-1; 8 bases are a match to TRBD1. V lost 6 bases, J lost 0 bases, and 10 bases stayed unmatched. Germline V gives CDR1 DFQATT, CDR2 SNEGSKA (reference sequence). CDR3 length equals 16 residues.

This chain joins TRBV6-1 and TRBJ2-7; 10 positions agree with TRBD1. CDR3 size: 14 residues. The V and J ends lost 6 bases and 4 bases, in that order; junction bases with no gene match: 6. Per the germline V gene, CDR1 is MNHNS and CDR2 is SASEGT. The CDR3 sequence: CASRRDRGLYEQYF. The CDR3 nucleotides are TGTGCCAGCAGGAGGGACAGGGGACTTTACGAGCAGTACTTC.

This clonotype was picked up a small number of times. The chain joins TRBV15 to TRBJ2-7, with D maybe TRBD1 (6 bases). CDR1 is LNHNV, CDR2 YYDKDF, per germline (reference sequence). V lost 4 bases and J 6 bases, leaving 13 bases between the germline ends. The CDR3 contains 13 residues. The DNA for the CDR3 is TGTGCCACCAGCACAATAGGGGGATCCGAGCAGTACGTC. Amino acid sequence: CATSTIGGSEQYV.

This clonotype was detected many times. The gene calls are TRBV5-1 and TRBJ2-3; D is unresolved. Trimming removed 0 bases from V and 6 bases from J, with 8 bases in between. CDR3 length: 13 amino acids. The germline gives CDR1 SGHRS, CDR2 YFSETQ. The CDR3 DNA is TGCGCCAGCAGCTTGGACGGTGGGGATACGCAGTATTTT. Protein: CASSLDGGDTQYF.

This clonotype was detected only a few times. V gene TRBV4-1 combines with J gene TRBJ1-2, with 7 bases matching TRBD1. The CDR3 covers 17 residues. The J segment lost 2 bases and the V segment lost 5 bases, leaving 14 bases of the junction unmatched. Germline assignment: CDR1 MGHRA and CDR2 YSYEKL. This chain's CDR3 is CASSTRQGLLTNYGYTF. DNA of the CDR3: TGCGCCAGCAGCACCCGACAGGGACTTCTTACCAACTATGGCTACACCTTC.

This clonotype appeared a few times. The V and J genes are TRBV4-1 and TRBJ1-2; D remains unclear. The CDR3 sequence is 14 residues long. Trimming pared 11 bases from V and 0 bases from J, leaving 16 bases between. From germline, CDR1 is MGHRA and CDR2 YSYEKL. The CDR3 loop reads CASTPLITNYGYTF. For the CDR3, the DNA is TGCGCCTCCACCCCCCTTATCACTAACTATGGCTACACCTTC.

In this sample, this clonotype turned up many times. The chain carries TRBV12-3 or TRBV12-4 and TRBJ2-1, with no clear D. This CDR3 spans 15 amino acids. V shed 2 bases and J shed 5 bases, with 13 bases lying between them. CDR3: CASSLRRIEDNEQFF. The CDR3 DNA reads TGTGCCAGCAGTTTACGCAGAATTGAAGACAATGAGCAGTTCTTC.

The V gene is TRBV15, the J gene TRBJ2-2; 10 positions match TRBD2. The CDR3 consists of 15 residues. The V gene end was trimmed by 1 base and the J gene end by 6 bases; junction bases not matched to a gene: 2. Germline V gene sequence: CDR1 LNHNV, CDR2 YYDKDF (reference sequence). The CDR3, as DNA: TGTGCCACCAGCAGAGTCCTAGCGGGGGCCGGGGAGCTGTTTTTT. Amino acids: CATSRVLAGAGELFF.